A selection of T cell receptor beta chains follows, all from one sample in a study of blood T cell repertoires in COVID-19. Measured with immunoSEQ multiplex PCR; TCRdb has only the in-frame clones, and not every one. The sample has about 150,000 clones; around 87% are singletons. The sample taken for sequencing was peripheral blood. The origin of the receptors is a man between 60 and 75 years old with COVID-19, enrolled during active disease. CDR3s include the opening cysteine and the closing phenylalanine or tryptophan. Each record gives: V gene, D gene, clone size, J gene, CDR3 protein. D genes are given only for firm matches. Clone size is not always given. Where it is, it says once, few, many or a class for expanded clones.

v_call: TRBV24-1; d_call: .; clone_size: .; j_call: TRBJ2-1; cdr3_aa: CATSEEGLIINEQFF
v_call: TRBV5-1; d_call: TRBD1; clone_size: .; j_call: TRBJ1-1; cdr3_aa: CASSLSGQGARTFF
v_call: TRBV19; d_call: .; clone_size: .; j_call: TRBJ1-6; cdr3_aa: CASSLLNSPLHF
v_call: TRBV6-4; d_call: .; clone_size: .; j_call: TRBJ1-2; cdr3_aa: CASSATHTGYYGYTF
v_call: TRBV18; d_call: TRBD1; clone_size: .; j_call: TRBJ2-3; cdr3_aa: CASSQGQMEAGDTQYF
v_call: TRBV29-1; d_call: TRBD2; clone_size: .; j_call: TRBJ2-3; cdr3_aa: CSVELRASGGVTDTQYF
v_call: TRBV7-9; d_call: .; clone_size: .; j_call: TRBJ1-4; cdr3_aa: CASSLIQNRDGGEKLFF
v_call: TRBV7-3; d_call: TRBD1; clone_size: .; j_call: TRBJ1-2; cdr3_aa: CASSPDRGPRGYTF
v_call: TRBV19; d_call: .; clone_size: .; j_call: TRBJ2-5; cdr3_aa: CASMGRWEETQYF
v_call: TRBV12-5; d_call: .; clone_size: .; j_call: TRBJ2-7; cdr3_aa: CASGENAGPTYEQYF
v_call: TRBV19; d_call: .; clone_size: .; j_call: TRBJ2-1; cdr3_aa: CASSMTGLYNEQFF
v_call: TRBV10-3; d_call: TRBD1; clone_size: few; j_call: TRBJ1-6; cdr3_aa: CAIRGTEVNSPLHF
v_call: TRBV5-4; d_call: TRBD1; clone_size: .; j_call: TRBJ2-1; cdr3_aa: CASSPRPAGTGDSEQFF
v_call: TRBV10-1; d_call: TRBD2; clone_size: .; j_call: TRBJ2-3; cdr3_aa: CASSESMAGDGTDTQYF
v_call: TRBV6-1; d_call: TRBD1; clone_size: once; j_call: TRBJ1-3; cdr3_aa: CASIDRGRRASSGNTIYF
v_call: TRBV19; d_call: TRBD1; clone_size: .; j_call: TRBJ1-2; cdr3_aa: CASSIWTGALYGYTF
v_call: TRBV6-6; d_call: TRBD1; clone_size: .; j_call: TRBJ2-6; cdr3_aa: CASSSGTDSGANVLTF
v_call: TRBV19; d_call: TRBD2; clone_size: .; j_call: TRBJ2-5; cdr3_aa: CASSNSGRALETQYF
v_call: TRBV18; d_call: TRBD2; clone_size: .; j_call: TRBJ2-1; cdr3_aa: CASSPRGVAGANEQFF
v_call: TRBV10-3; d_call: .; clone_size: .; j_call: TRBJ1-5; cdr3_aa: CATKGRGSNQPQHF
v_call: TRBV5-4; d_call: TRBD2; clone_size: .; j_call: TRBJ2-5; cdr3_aa: CASSLWGRIAGGQETQYF
v_call: TRBV29-1; d_call: TRBD2; clone_size: .; j_call: TRBJ2-5; cdr3_aa: CSVGGGSGETQYF
v_call: TRBV7-3; d_call: .; clone_size: .; j_call: TRBJ1-1; cdr3_aa: CASSLQATGMNTEAFF
v_call: TRBV28; d_call: TRBD1; clone_size: .; j_call: TRBJ1-4; cdr3_aa: CASSTGQGPEKLFF
v_call: TRBV28; d_call: .; clone_size: .; j_call: TRBJ1-5; cdr3_aa: CASGTGGPSNQPQHF
v_call: TRBV5-6; d_call: TRBD1; clone_size: few; j_call: TRBJ2-7; cdr3_aa: CASSAVDRASYEQYF
v_call: TRBV5-5; d_call: .; clone_size: .; j_call: TRBJ1-5; cdr3_aa: CASSLGQLNQPQHF
v_call: TRBV6-5; d_call: .; clone_size: .; j_call: TRBJ1-2; cdr3_aa: CASSPAGLNYGYTF
v_call: TRBV5-1; d_call: .; clone_size: .; j_call: TRBJ1-5; cdr3_aa: CASSLGEVGNQPQHF
v_call: TRBV6-5; d_call: TRBD2; clone_size: .; j_call: TRBJ2-1; cdr3_aa: CATMRGGGNEQFF
v_call: TRBV6-6; d_call: .; clone_size: .; j_call: TRBJ2-7; cdr3_aa: CASSRSSYEQYF
v_call: TRBV24-1; d_call: .; clone_size: few; j_call: TRBJ1-6; cdr3_aa: CATSETANNSPLHF
v_call: TRBV12-5; d_call: TRBD2; clone_size: .; j_call: TRBJ2-5; cdr3_aa: CASGSRRAGVSETQYF
v_call: TRBV4-1; d_call: TRBD1; clone_size: .; j_call: TRBJ1-1; cdr3_aa: CASSDGQGLGTEAFF
v_call: TRBV5-1; d_call: .; clone_size: .; j_call: TRBJ1-1; cdr3_aa: CASSLSQATEAFF
v_call: TRBV7-2; d_call: .; clone_size: .; j_call: TRBJ1-2; cdr3_aa: CASSLDTGAYGYTF
v_call: TRBV18; d_call: .; clone_size: .; j_call: TRBJ1-5; cdr3_aa: CASSESRGEAQHF
v_call: TRBV7-3; d_call: .; clone_size: .; j_call: TRBJ1-2; cdr3_aa: CASSLTRQPYGYTF
v_call: TRBV6-2/TRBV6-3; d_call: .; clone_size: .; j_call: TRBJ1-5; cdr3_aa: CASSYPPTSSGNQPQHF
v_call: TRBV4-3; d_call: TRBD1; clone_size: .; j_call: TRBJ2-6; cdr3_aa: CASSQTGTVIGGANVLTF
v_call: TRBV7-2; d_call: TRBD2; clone_size: .; j_call: TRBJ2-7; cdr3_aa: CASSLGGTGLYEQYF
v_call: TRBV5-1; d_call: TRBD1; clone_size: .; j_call: TRBJ2-4; cdr3_aa: CASSPGQVGIQYF
v_call: TRBV29-1; d_call: .; clone_size: .; j_call: TRBJ1-1; cdr3_aa: CSVDPSSGIRTEAFF
v_call: TRBV2; d_call: .; clone_size: .; j_call: TRBJ2-3; cdr3_aa: CASSANQLSTDTQYF
v_call: TRBV7-2; d_call: TRBD1; clone_size: once; j_call: TRBJ1-5; cdr3_aa: CASSLDGTGTSRPQHF
v_call: TRBV19; d_call: .; clone_size: .; j_call: TRBJ1-2; cdr3_aa: CASSIATGGGYTF
v_call: TRBV18; d_call: .; clone_size: .; j_call: TRBJ2-7; cdr3_aa: CASSPPSSHEQYF
v_call: TRBV5-1; d_call: TRBD1; clone_size: .; j_call: TRBJ1-2; cdr3_aa: CASSLGDRDGYTF
v_call: TRBV12-3/TRBV12-4; d_call: TRBD1; clone_size: few; j_call: TRBJ1-5; cdr3_aa: CASTQGANQPQHF
v_call: TRBV7-9; d_call: .; clone_size: .; j_call: TRBJ1-1; cdr3_aa: CASSAGTETEAFF
v_call: TRBV6-4; d_call: TRBD2; clone_size: .; j_call: TRBJ2-3; cdr3_aa: CASSEGAGDTDTQYF
v_call: TRBV5-3; d_call: TRBD2; clone_size: .; j_call: TRBJ2-7; cdr3_aa: CARSGWEIAGGPGNEQYF
v_call: TRBV11-1; d_call: .; clone_size: .; j_call: TRBJ2-3; cdr3_aa: CASSFGNPRPDTQYF
v_call: TRBV5-6; d_call: TRBD1; clone_size: .; j_call: TRBJ1-1; cdr3_aa: CASSTQGDRENTEAFF
v_call: TRBV6-4; d_call: .; clone_size: .; j_call: TRBJ2-3; cdr3_aa: CASSESGYSSTDTQYF